The rows below give T cell receptor beta chains drawn from one sample of a study of Ad26.COV2.S vaccination and SARS-CoV-2 variants. TCRdb's table, derived via immunoSEQ multiplex PCR, lists solely in-frame clones and lacks some. This table has 440,000 or so clones, roughly 88% appearing once. Here the sequenced sample was peripheral blood, taken in a trial of Ad26.COV2.S vaccine versus placebo. Source of these receptors: a person aged 18 to 65 who received the Ad26.COV2.S COVID-19 vaccine or a placebo. CDR3s include the opening cysteine and the closing phenylalanine or tryptophan. A D gene is named only where the DNA matches it firmly. Expanded clones get a size class; other rows say once, few or many, or leave the size out.

v_call	d_call	j_call	clone_size	cdr3_aa	cdr3_nt
TRBV19	TRBD2	TRBJ2-5	few	CASTQAGVETQYF	TGTGCCAGTACGCAAGCGGGAGTTGAGACCCAGTACTTC
TRBV21-1	NA	TRBJ2-1	NA	CASSIPNRGAAFYNEQFF	TGTGCCAGCAGCATCCCGAACAGGGGCGCTGCTTTCTACAATGAGCAGTTCTTC
TRBV27	TRBD1	TRBJ1-1	NA	CASSPKIRTGMNTEAFF	TGTGCCAGCAGTCCAAAGATTAGGACAGGTATGAACACTGAAGCTTTCTTT
TRBV6-2/TRBV6-3	TRBD1	TRBJ1-1	NA	CASSFPGQGRAFF	TGTGCCAGCAGTTTCCCGGGACAGGGAAGAGCTTTCTTT
TRBV27	NA	TRBJ2-1	NA	CASRRGGNEQFF	TGTGCCAGCAGGAGGGGGGGAAATGAGCAGTTCTTC
TRBV28	NA	TRBJ2-1	NA	CASRGGSLDNEQFF	TGTGCCAGCAGGGGGGGATCGTTGGACAATGAGCAGTTCTTC
TRBV15	NA	TRBJ2-1	NA	CATSGLAVEQFF	TGTGCCACCAGCGGACTTGCCGTTGAGCAGTTCTTC
TRBV7-2	TRBD1	TRBJ2-7	NA	CASSLDGTGFYEQYF	TGTGCCAGCAGCTTAGACGGGACAGGGTTCTACGAGCAGTACTTC
TRBV24-1	NA	TRBJ1-5	NA	CATSAVYSNQPQHF	TGTGCCACCAGTGCGGTTTATAGCAATCAGCCCCAGCATTTT
TRBV27	NA	TRBJ2-3	NA	CASSLRGDFLSDTQYF	TGTGCCAGCAGTTTAAGGGGGGATTTCCTCTCAGATACGCAGTATTTT